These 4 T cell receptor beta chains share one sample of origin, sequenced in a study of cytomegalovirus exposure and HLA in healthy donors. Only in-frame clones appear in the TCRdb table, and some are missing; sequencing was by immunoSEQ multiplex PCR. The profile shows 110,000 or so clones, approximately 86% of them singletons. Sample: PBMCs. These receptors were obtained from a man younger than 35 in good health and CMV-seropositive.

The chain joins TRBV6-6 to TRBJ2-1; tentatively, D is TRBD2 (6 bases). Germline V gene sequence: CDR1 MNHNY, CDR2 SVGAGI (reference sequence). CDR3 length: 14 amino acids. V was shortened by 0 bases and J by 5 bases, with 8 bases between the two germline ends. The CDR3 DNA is TGTGCCAGCAGTTACTCAGGGGAGGACAATGAGCAGTTCTTC. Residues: CASSYSGEDNEQFF.

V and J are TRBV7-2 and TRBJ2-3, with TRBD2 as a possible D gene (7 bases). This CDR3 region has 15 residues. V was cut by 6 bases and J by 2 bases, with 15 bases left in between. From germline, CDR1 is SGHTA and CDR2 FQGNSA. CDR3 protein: CASRAGGGYTDTQYF. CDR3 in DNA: TGTGCCAGCAGAGCGGGCGGGGGCTACACAGATACGCAGTATTTT.

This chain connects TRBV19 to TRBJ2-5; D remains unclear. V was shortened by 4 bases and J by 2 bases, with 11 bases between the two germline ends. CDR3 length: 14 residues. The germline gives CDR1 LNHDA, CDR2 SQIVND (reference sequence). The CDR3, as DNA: TGTGCCAGTAGTAAACCACACCAACAAGAGACCCAGTACTTC. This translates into CASSKPHQQETQYF.

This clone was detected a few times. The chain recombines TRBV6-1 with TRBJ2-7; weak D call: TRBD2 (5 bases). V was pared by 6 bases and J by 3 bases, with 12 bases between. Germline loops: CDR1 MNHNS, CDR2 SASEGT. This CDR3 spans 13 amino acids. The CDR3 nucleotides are TGTGCCAGCAGGGCGGGTCTCCTCTACGAGCAGTACTTC. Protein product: CASRAGLLYEQYF.